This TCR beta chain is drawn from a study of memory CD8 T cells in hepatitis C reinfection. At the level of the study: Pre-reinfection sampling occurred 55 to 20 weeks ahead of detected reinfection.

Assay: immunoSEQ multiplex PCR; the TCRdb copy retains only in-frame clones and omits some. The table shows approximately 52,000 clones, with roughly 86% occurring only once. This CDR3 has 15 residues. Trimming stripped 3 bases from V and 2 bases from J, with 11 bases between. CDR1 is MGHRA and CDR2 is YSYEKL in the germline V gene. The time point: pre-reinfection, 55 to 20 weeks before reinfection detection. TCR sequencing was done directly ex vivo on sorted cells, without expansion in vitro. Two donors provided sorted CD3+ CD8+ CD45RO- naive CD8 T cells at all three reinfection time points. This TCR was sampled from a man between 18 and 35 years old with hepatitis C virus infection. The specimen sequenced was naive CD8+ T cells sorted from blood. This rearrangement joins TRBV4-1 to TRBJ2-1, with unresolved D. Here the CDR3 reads CASSHGENTYNEQFF. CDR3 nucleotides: TGCGCCAGCAGCCATGGAGAAAATACCTACAATGAGCAGTTCTTC.